This T cell receptor beta chain was found in a study of multiple sclerosis patients with progressive multifocal leukoencephalopathy. Time point indicated: time of PML onset. Between roughly 16 and 60 months of natalizumab therapy passed before PML developed in these natalizumab-treated patients. The T3 samples were drawn when PML began. Study-level findings and limits: Most PML patients had lower entropy, suggesting less diverse TRB repertoires.

Synthetic inline TR CDR3 controls covering all V-J pairings were spiked into each PCR. Assay used: immunoSEQ multiplex PCR; TCRdb lists only in-frame clones, some missing. Among tens of thousands of clones, more than 80% were seen once, and the ten largest hold approximately 13%. Trimming took 0 bases from V and 0 from J, leaving 8 bases between them. The germline CDR1 and CDR2 sequences are SGHRS and YFSETQ. The CDR3 contains 15 residues. About this clone itself: Its antigen remains unidentified.

The chain combines TRBV5-1 with TRBJ2-3; D is unclear. This clonotype was obtained from a woman in her twenties or thirties with progressive multifocal leukoencephalopathy. Here the sequenced sample was PBMCs, taken from a patient treated with natalizumab. This chain's CDR3 is CASSLAGSSTDTQYF. The CDR3 DNA reads TGCGCCAGCAGCTTGGCCGGCAGTAGCACAGATACGCAGTATTTT.